Listed here are 12 T cell receptor beta chains from one sample, sequenced in a study of response to subunit inactivated influenza vaccine. In TCRdb, the RT-PCR reads were re-called with MiXCR into one record per CDR3 protein. Of around 570,000 distinct CDR3 sequences listed, roughly 12% are singletons. The same data also contributed to another study, on T cells expressing NK-cell markers. That work contributes: In generating TCR beta cDNA, 5'RACE template switching with UMIs was used.

The input for sequencing was PBMCs from blood, taken on the day of vaccination. The receptors were gathered from a man aged 50-59 years who received an inactivated influenza vaccine.

The chain combines TRBV7-2 with TRBJ2-2; weak D call: TRBD2 (5 bases). Germline V gene data show CDR1 as SGHTA and CDR2 as FQGNSA. Trimming took 0 bases from V and 1 from J, leaving 9 bases between them. There are 16 residues in the CDR3. The CDR3 bases are TGTGCCAGCAGCTTAGCTAGCGTGATGAACACCGGGGAGCTGTTTTTT. It encodes CASSLASVMNTGELFF.

The V and J genes are TRBV11-2 and TRBJ2-1; D perhaps matches TRBD2 (7 bases). The CDR3 runs to 13 residues. V lost 5 bases and J lost 9, with 14 bases in between. The V gene's germline CDR1 is SGHAT and CDR2 FQNNGV. The CDR3 DNA reads TGTGCCAGCAGCATTGGGGGGGGGCGTGAGCAGTTCTTC. It encodes CASSIGGGREQFF.

The sample holds many counts of this clonotype. The chain recombines TRBV10-3 with TRBJ1-1, with D possibly matching TRBD1 (5 bases). Germline CDR1 ENHRY, CDR2 SYGVKD. Trimming took 7 bases from V and 0 from J, leaving 9 bases between them. The CDR3 loop spans 13 amino acids. The CDR3 nucleotides are TGTGCCATCAAAGAGGGGATGAACACTGAAGCTTTCTTT. Translated, it gives CAIKEGMNTEAFF.

This clonotype was detected only a few times. The chain has TRBV28 and TRBJ2-7, with TRBD2 identical over 10 bases. Germline CDR1 reads MDHEN; CDR2 reads SYDVKM. The CDR3 contains 17 residues. J gave up 2 bases and V 5 bases, and 12 bases lay outside the gene matches. The CDR3 DNA sequence: TGTGCCAGCAGTCCTATCCCCAGGACTAGCGGTACCTACGAGCAGTACTTC. Its translation is CASSPIPRTSGTYEQYF.

This clonotype appeared a few times. The chain joins TRBV21-1 to TRBJ1-4. TRBV21-1 is a recognized pseudogene. The CDR3 covers 15 residues. The CDR3 DNA sequence: TGTGCCAGCAGCAAAGGGGCTTCAGAGCATGAAAAACTGTTTTTT. It translates to CASSKGASEHEKLFF.

The chain employs TRBV20-1 and TRBJ2-1; 9 nucleotides align to TRBD2. CDR3 size: 15 residues. CDR1 and CDR2 (germline): DFQATT, SNEGSKA (reference sequence). The V gene end was trimmed by 6 bases and the J gene end by 7 bases; junction bases not matched to a gene: 13. This CDR3 is CSAEKIAGAGNEQFF. The CDR3 DNA is TGCAGTGCCGAAAAAATAGCGGGAGCGGGGAATGAGCAGTTCTTC.

The chain combines TRBV12-3 or TRBV12-4 with TRBJ2-7; tentatively, D is TRBD1 or TRBD2 (5 bases each). V shed 2 bases and J shed 0 bases, with 17 bases lying between them. The CDR3 sequence is 17 residues long. The CDR3 reads CASSLSSGTLSSYEQYF. The CDR3 DNA reads as TGTGCCAGCAGTTTAAGTTCCGGGACGCTGAGCTCCTACGAGCAGTACTTC.

This clonotype was observed many times. The chain combines TRBV6-6 with TRBJ2-5; D is undetermined. The CDR3 is 13 amino acids. Germline V lookup: CDR1 MNHNY, CDR2 SVGAGI (reference sequence). Trimming took off 6 bases at V and 7 bases at J, with 15 bases between the two ends. The CDR3 region has the DNA TGTGCCAGCAGCCCTGTCCCATCGGGGACCCAGTACTTC. Translated, it gives CASSPVPSGTQYF.

The CDR3 loop reads CASSLGGTTTDTQYF. The CDR3 DNA is TGTGCCAGCAGCTTAGGGGGGACTACCACAGATACGCAGTATTTT. The chain uses TRBV7-2 and TRBJ2-3, with TRBD2 matching 7 bases. From germline, CDR1 is SGHTA and CDR2 FQGNSA. V gave up 1 base and J gave up 2 bases; unmatched junction bases: 3. The CDR3 extends over 15 amino acids.

This chain joins TRBV6-2 or TRBV6-3 and TRBJ2-1; 7 bases agree with TRBD1. The V gene end was trimmed by 2 bases and the J gene end by 0 bases; junction bases not matched to a gene: 13. The CDR3 covers 19 residues. Germline V lookup: CDR1 MNHEY, CDR2 SVGEGT. CDR3 coding DNA: TGTGCCAGCAGTTACCCCGGGGCAGGGGGATTTGGCTCCTACAATGAGCAGTTCTTC. The encoded protein is CASSYPGAGGFGSYNEQFF.

This chain uses TRBV6-1 with TRBJ1-4, with D hard to call. The CDR3 covers 14 residues. V lost 3 bases and J 6 bases, leaving 11 bases between the germline ends. The germline V gene encodes CDR1 MNHNS and CDR2 SASEGT. In DNA, the CDR3 is TGTGCCAGCAGTGAGTCGGAGTTCTATGAAAAACTGTTTTTT. It encodes CASSESEFYEKLFF.

This clonotype was seen a few times. The chain has TRBV29-1 and TRBJ2-7; TRBD2 matches 9 bases. V gave up 2 bases and J gave up 4 bases; unmatched junction bases: 9. The CDR3 covers 15 residues. Germline V gene data show CDR1 as SQVTM and CDR2 as ANQGSEA. The DNA for the CDR3 is TGCAGCGTTGAATGGAACGGCGGGAGGGGATACGAGCAGTACTTC. Encoded protein: CSVEWNGGRGYEQYF.